This T cell receptor beta chain is from a study of blood T cell repertoires in COVID-19. Overall study: COVID-19 samples from acute and convalescent phases originated in the United States, Italy and Spain. T cells, B-cell-depleted T cells, or PBMCs provided the cDNA or gDNA that served as material.

Original processing notes: The assay estimated nucleated cells by amplifying reference gene primers. TCRdb's table, derived via immunoSEQ multiplex PCR, lists solely in-frame clones and lacks some. V and J calls and clone size come straight from that table; D and trimming were deduced from the DNA. The sample records fewer than 90,000 clones, around 86% being singletons. The ends were cut back, 10 bases at V and 0 bases at J, with 30 bases in the middle. Germline V gene lookup returns CDR1 LNHDA and CDR2 SQIVND (reference sequence). The CDR3 runs 19 residues. The sample was peripheral blood. The sequence was collected from a man aged 70-80 years with active COVID-19. V gene TRBV19 combines with J gene TRBJ1-2, with D tentatively TRBD1 (5 bases). CDR3 in DNA: TGTGCCACCGCAAACCGTCGGGGAGGAGGGGTCGTGGCTAACTATGGCTACACCTTC. Translating gives CATANRRGGGVVANYGYTF. The full variable domain, with the rest looked up from reference TRBV19 and TRBJ1-2, is DGGITQSPKYLFRKEGQNVTLSCEQNLNHDAMYWYRQDPGQGLRLIYYSQIVNDFQKGDIAEGYSVSREKKESFPLTVTSAQKNPTAFYLCATANRRGGGVVANYGYTFGSGTRLTVV.